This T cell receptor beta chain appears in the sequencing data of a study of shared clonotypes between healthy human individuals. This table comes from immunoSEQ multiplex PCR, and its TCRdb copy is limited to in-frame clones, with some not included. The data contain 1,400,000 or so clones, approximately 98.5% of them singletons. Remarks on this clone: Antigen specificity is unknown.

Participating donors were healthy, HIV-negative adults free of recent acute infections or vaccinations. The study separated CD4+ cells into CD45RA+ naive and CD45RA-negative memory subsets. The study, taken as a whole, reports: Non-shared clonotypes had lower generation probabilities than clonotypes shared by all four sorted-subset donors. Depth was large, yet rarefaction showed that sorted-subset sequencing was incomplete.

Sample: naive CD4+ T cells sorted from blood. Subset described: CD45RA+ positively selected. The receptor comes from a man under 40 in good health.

The CDR3 loop reads CASKRSGRAYEQYF. CDR3 DNA: TGTGCCAGCAAACGGAGCGGGAGGGCTTACGAGCAGTACTTC. V usage is TRBV6-5 and J usage is TRBJ2-7, with TRBD2 matching 10 bases. The CDR3 runs 14 residues. V trimming: 7 bases; J trimming: 4 bases; junction bases outside the gene matches: 7. CDR1 is MNHEY and CDR2 is SVGAGI in the germline V gene.